This is a list of T cell receptor beta chains from one sample in a study of beta chain features in type 1 diabetes. Measured with immunoSEQ multiplex PCR; TCRdb has only the in-frame clones, and not every one. The sample includes about 160,000 clones, about 63% of them seen just once. The sample taken for sequencing was naive CD4+ T cells from blood. The receptor set was obtained from a man younger than 45 with type 1 diabetes. CDR3s include the opening cysteine and the closing phenylalanine or tryptophan. A D gene is named only where the DNA matches it firmly. Only some rows state a clone size, as once, few, many or a class for expanded clones.

>.|TRBV7-9|.|TRBJ1-2
TGTGCCAGCAGCTTGGGCGGAACTAACTATGGCTACACCTTC
CASSLGGTNYGYTF
>.|TRBV2|TRBD1|TRBJ2-7
TGTGCCAGCCGACAGGGATCCTACGAGCAGTACTTC
CASRQGSYEQYF
>few|TRBV29-1|.|TRBJ2-1
TGCAGCGCACACGGGGGAATCTACAATGAGCAGTTCTTC
CSAHGGIYNEQFF
>.|TRBV4-1|TRBD2|TRBJ2-5
TGCGCCAGCAGCCAAGAGGGAGGGGCCGAGACCCAGTACTTC
CASSQEGGAETQYF
>.|TRBV5-1|.|TRBJ2-2
TGCGCCAGCAGCACGGGACATTGGGAGCTGTTTTTT
CASSTGHWELFF
>.|TRBV10-3|.|TRBJ2-1
TGTGCCATCAGTGACCTGAGGACGGGGCCCTACAATGAGCAGTTCTTC
CAISDLRTGPYNEQFF
>.|TRBV19|TRBD1|TRBJ2-7
TGTGCCAGTAGTATCGGGACAGCGAGAATATACGAGCAGTACTTC
CASSIGTARIYEQYF
>.|TRBV29-1|TRBD1|TRBJ2-1
TGCAGCGTACCCCCAGGGGGCTCCTACAATGAGCAGTTCTTC
CSVPPGGSYNEQFF
>few|TRBV15|.|TRBJ2-5
TGTGCCACCAGCAGACCTCTCCTCGCGGAGACCCAGTACTTC
CATSRPLLAETQYF
>.|TRBV7-9|.|TRBJ1-1
TGTGCCAGCAGTCCTCCTTTGGGGAGGAAGAACACTGAAGCTTTCTTT
CASSPPLGRKNTEAFF
>few|TRBV27|.|TRBJ1-1
TGTGCCAGCAGTTTGCGGCCATCAACGGGGCTGAACACTGAAGCTTTCTTT
CASSLRPSTGLNTEAFF
>.|TRBV15|.|TRBJ2-7
TGTGCCACCAGCAGAGAAAGGGTCTTTTCTTACTACGAGCAGTACTTC
CATSRERVFSYYEQYF
>.|TRBV4-3|TRBD2|TRBJ2-5
TGCGCCAGCAGCCAATCGGGGACTAAAGAGGAGACCCAGTACTTC
CASSQSGTKEETQYF
>once|TRBV7-9|.|TRBJ2-1
TGTGCCAGCAGCTTATTCGGAGAATCGTACAATGAGCAGTTCTTC
CASSLFGESYNEQFF
>.|TRBV4-1|.|TRBJ2-7
TGCGCCAGCAGCCAAGGGACATGGGGGCTCTACGAGCAGTACTTC
CASSQGTWGLYEQYF
>.|TRBV28|.|TRBJ1-1
TGTGCCAGCAGTTTTTACACTGAAGCTTTCTTT
CASSFYTEAFF
>.|TRBV7-2|.|TRBJ2-1
TGTGCCAGCAGCTTAGCGCCGGGCGGCGGCTACAATGAGCAGTTCTTC
CASSLAPGGGYNEQFF
>.|TRBV5-4|.|TRBJ2-1
TGTGCCAGCAGTCCTACTAGCAATACCTACAATGAGCAGGTCTTC
CASSPTSNTYNEQVF
>few|TRBV2|.|TRBJ1-2
TGTGCCAGTGGACTGACCTATGGCTACACCTTC
CASGLTYGYTF
>.|TRBV27|.|TRBJ2-5
TGTGCCAGCAGGACCGGGATTATGGGTTGGGAGACCCAGTACTTC
CASRTGIMGWETQYF
>.|TRBV12-5|.|TRBJ2-3
TGTGCTAGTGCCAGCACGGATACGCAGTATTTT
CASASTDTQYF
>few|TRBV15|TRBD1|TRBJ2-1
TGTGCCACCAGCAGGGGTGGGACAGGGGGAAATGAGCAGTTCTTC
CATSRGGTGGNEQFF
>.|TRBV9|.|TRBJ2-3
TGTGCCAGCAGCGTAGGTGGGTCGGGCACAGATACGCAGTATTTT
CASSVGGSGTDTQYF
>.|TRBV9|TRBD2|TRBJ2-2
TGTGCCAGCAGCGTAGGCGGGGGCACCGGGGAGCTGTTTTTT
CASSVGGGTGELFF
>.|TRBV28|TRBD1|TRBJ1-6
TGTGCCAGCAGTCCCCAGGGGGGCGCGAATTCACCCCTCCACTTT
CASSPQGGANSPLHF
>.|TRBV28|.|TRBJ1-6
TGTGCCAGCATACGCCAATCGGGATCACCCCTCCACTTT
CASIRQSGSPLHF
>few|TRBV2|TRBD2|TRBJ2-1
TGTGCCAGCACGTTTTTAGCGGGGTCCTACAATGAGCAGTTCTTC
CASTFLAGSYNEQFF
>.|TRBV4-3|.|TRBJ1-2
TGCGCCAGCAGCCGGACGGGACGGAGCTATGGCTACACCTTC
CASSRTGRSYGYTF
>.|TRBV28|.|TRBJ2-1
TGTGCCAGCAGTTCGACAGACCGGGCAGGGAATGAGCAGTTCTTC
CASSSTDRAGNEQFF
>few|TRBV19|TRBD1|TRBJ1-4
TGTGCCAGTAGGACCGACAGGGGAATTGAAAAACTGTTTTTT
CASRTDRGIEKLFF
>.|TRBV30|TRBD1|TRBJ1-2
TGTGCCTGGATGAGGGACAGGGGAGGCTACACCTTC
CAWMRDRGGYTF
>.|TRBV5-6|.|TRBJ1-3
TGTGCCAGCACTGTTGTCTCTGGAAACACCATATATTTT
CASTVVSGNTIYF
>.|TRBV10-3|.|TRBJ1-1
TGCCACCCGCAGGGTGAAGCTTTCTTT
CHPQGEAFF
>few|TRBV7-2|.|TRBJ2-5
TGTGCCAGCAGCTTGTTCCAAGAGACCCAGTACTTC
CASSLFQETQYF
>.|TRBV29-1|.|TRBJ1-2
TGCAGCGTTGGGGAGACATGGGACGGTGGCTACACCTTC
CSVGETWDGGYTF
>few|TRBV5-1|TRBD1|TRBJ2-4
TGCGCCAGCAGCTTGGAAGTTGGGACAGGGAACCTAGCCAAAAACATTCAGTACTTC
CASSLEVGTGNLAKNIQYF
>.|TRBV28|TRBD1|TRBJ2-2
TGTGCCAGCAGACCCGGGACAGGGGGTATCGGGGAGCTGTTTTTT
CASRPGTGGIGELFF
>once|TRBV7-8|TRBD2|TRBJ2-1
TGTGCCAGCAGCTTAGCTTTTTGGTCTAGCGGGGGCAATGAGCAGTTCTTC
CASSLAFWSSGGNEQFF
>.|TRBV7-2|TRBD2|TRBJ2-1
TGTGCCAGCAGCTTAACGACTAGCGGACAGTACAATGAGCAGTTCTTC
CASSLTTSGQYNEQFF
>.|TRBV29-1|.|TRBJ2-7
TGCAGCGTCGAGGCGGTAGCCGGGTTAGACGAGCAGTACTTC
CSVEAVAGLDEQYF
>few|TRBV25-1|.|TRBJ2-1
TGTGCCAGCAGTGACGGGACTTACAATGAGCAGTTCTTC
CASSDGTYNEQFF
>.|TRBV11-2|.|TRBJ1-1
TGTGCCAGCAGCTTAGACCGGGGACGAGAAGCTTTCTTT
CASSLDRGREAFF